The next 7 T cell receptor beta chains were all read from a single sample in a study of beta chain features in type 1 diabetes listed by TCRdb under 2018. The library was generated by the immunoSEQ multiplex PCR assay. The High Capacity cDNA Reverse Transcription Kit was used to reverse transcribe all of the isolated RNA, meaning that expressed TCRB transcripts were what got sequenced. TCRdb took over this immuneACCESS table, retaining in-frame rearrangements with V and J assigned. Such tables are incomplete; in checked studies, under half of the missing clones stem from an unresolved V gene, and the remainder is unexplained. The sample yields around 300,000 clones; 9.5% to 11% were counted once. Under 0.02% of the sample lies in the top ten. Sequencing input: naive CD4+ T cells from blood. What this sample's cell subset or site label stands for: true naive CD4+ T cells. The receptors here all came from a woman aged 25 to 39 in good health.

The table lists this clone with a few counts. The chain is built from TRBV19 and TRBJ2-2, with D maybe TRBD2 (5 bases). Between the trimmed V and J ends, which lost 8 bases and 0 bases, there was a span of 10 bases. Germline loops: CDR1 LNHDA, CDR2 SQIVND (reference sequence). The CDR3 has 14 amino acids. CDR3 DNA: TGTGCCAGTCCGGGGAACTCGAACACCGGGGAGCTGTTTTTT. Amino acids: CASPGNSNTGELFF.

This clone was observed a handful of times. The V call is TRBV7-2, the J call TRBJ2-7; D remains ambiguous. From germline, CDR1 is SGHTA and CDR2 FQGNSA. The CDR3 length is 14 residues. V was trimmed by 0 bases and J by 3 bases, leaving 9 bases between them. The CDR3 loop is CASSLAYRNYEQYF. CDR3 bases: TGTGCCAGCAGCTTAGCCTACAGAAACTACGAGCAGTACTTC.

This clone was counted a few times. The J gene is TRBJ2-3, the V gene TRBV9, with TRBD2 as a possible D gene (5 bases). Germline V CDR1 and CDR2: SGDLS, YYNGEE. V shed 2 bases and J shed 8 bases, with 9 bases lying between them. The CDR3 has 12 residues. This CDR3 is CASSVGVGTQYF. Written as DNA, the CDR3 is TGTGCCAGCAGCGTCGGGGTAGGTACGCAGTATTTT.

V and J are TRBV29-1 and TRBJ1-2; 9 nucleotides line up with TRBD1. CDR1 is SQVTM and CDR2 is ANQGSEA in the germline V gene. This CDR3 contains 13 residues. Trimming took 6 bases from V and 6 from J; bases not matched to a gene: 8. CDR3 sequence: CSVRDRARDGYTF. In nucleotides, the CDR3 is TGCAGCGTACGGGACAGGGCGAGGGATGGCTACACCTTC. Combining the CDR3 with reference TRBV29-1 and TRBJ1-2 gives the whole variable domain SAVISQKPSRDICQRGTSLTIQCQVDSQVTMMFWYRQQPGQSLTLIATANQGSEATYESGFVIDKFPISRPNLTFSTLTVSNMSPEDSSIYLCSVRDRARDGYTFGSGTRLTVV.

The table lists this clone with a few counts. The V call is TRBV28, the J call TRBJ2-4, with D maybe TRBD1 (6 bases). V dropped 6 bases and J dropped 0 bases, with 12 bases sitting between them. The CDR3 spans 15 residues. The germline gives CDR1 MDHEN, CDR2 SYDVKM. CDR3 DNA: TGTGCCAGCAGCCTCCAGGGGATAGCCAAAAACATTCAGTACTTC. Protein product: CASSLQGIAKNIQYF.

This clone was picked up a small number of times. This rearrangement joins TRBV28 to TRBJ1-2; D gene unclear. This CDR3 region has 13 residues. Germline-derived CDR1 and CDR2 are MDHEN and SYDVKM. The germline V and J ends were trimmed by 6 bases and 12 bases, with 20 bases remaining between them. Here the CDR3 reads CASSSTSLDRDTF. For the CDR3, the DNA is TGTGCCAGCAGCTCGACAAGCCTTGACCGCGACACCTTC.

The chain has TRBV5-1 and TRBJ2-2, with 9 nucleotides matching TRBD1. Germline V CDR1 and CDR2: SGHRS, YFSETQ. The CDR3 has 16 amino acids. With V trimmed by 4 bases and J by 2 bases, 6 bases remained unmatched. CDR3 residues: CASSPTGGLNTGELFF. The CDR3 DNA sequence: TGCGCCAGCAGCCCTACAGGGGGCCTAAACACCGGGGAGCTGTTTTTT.